This T cell receptor beta chain was retrieved from a study of T cell changes during pregnancy in multiple sclerosis. Trimming pared 5 bases from V and 1 base from J, leaving 18 bases between. The CDR3 has 16 amino acids. Germline V gene data show CDR1 as MGHRA and CDR2 as YSYEKL. Produced via immunoSEQ multiplex PCR; TCRdb's table is partial and in-frame only. The sample carries 49,000 or so clones, 85% to 95% recorded once. The origin of this receptor is a female donor with multiple sclerosis, enrolled in a pregnancy study. The chain carries TRBV4-1 and TRBJ2-7; D call uncertain. The sequencing used peripheral blood, collected in the third trimester of pregnancy. CDR3 nucleotides: TGCGCCAGCAGCTCACGTCATGGGCCCTCATCCTACGAGCAGTACTTC. Amino acids: CASSSRHGPSSYEQYF.